This TCR beta chain originates from a study of cytomegalovirus exposure and HLA in healthy donors. Regarding the study as a whole: HLA restriction was apparent for most CMV-associated TCR beta chains in a later analysis.

For this clone: Antigen: not known.

Vbeta (60) and Jbeta (13) primers were used in the PCR. The protocol was immunoSEQ multiplex PCR, while the TCRdb copy is restricted to in-frame clones and leaves out a portion. The sample has about 120,000 clones, about 83% seen once; the top ten hold about 2.6%. Sample: PBMCs. The origin of this receptor is a middle-aged woman in good health and CMV-seropositive.

Here the CDR3 DNA reads TGTGCCAGTAGTATTCAGGGTCCGCAAGAGACCCAGTACTTC. Its protein product is CASSIQGPQETQYF. The rearrangement uses TRBV19 and TRBJ2-5; weak D call: TRBD1 (5 bases). The germline V gene encodes CDR1 LNHDA and CDR2 SQIVND (reference sequence). This CDR3 is built from 14 residues. Trimming left V 3 bases short and J 2 bases short, with 10 bases between.